Listed below are T cell receptor beta chains from one sample, sequenced in a study of cytomegalovirus exposure and HLA in healthy donors. Profiling relied on immunoSEQ multiplex PCR, and the TCRdb table lists in-frame clones only, not all of them. The sample consists of more than 140,000 clones, approximately 80% of them appearing once. The sample taken for sequencing was PBMCs. Receptors originate from a man aged 30 to 45 in good health and CMV-seropositive. Both conserved end residues are part of each CDR3. The D gene is left open where the match is weak. Not every row has a clone size; where given, it reads once, few, many or a size class.

>NA|TRBV9|TRBJ2-7|NA
TGTACCAGCAGCGTAGCTGACAGCTCTTCATCCTACGAGCAGTACTTC
CTSSVADSSSSYEQYF
>NA|TRBV7-2|TRBJ2-3|TRBD2
TGTGCCAGCAGCTTTAAAGCGGGGTACACAGATACGCAGTATTTT
CASSFKAGYTDTQYF
>NA|TRBV9|TRBJ2-3|NA
TGTGCCAGCAGCGTAGGGCCCTCAGCAGCGGACCCCACAGATACGCAGTATTTT
CASSVGPSAADPTDTQYF
>few|TRBV10-3|TRBJ1-1|NA
TGTGCCATCAGGTCAGGGTTATCAATGAACACTGAAGCTTTCTTT
CAIRSGLSMNTEAFF
>NA|TRBV29-1|TRBJ2-3|TRBD1
TGCAGCGTAAGGACAGGGGCAGATACGCAGTATTTT
CSVRTGADTQYF
>NA|TRBV28|TRBJ1-5|NA
TGTGCCAGCAGTTTAACCCAAAGCTATCAGCCCCAGCATTTT
CASSLTQSYQPQHF
>NA|TRBV2|TRBJ1-4|TRBD1
TGTGCCAGCAGCAACAGGGGGTTTGATGAAAAACTGTTTTTT
CASSNRGFDEKLFF
>NA|TRBV27|TRBJ2-7|TRBD2
TGTGCCAGCAGTCGGAGCGGGAACAGCTACGAGCAGTACTTC
CASSRSGNSYEQYF
>NA|TRBV30|TRBJ1-1|NA
TGTGCCTGGAGTGTTGGGAGCACTGAAGCTTTCTTT
CAWSVGSTEAFF
>NA|TRBV28|TRBJ2-5|TRBD2
TGTGCCAGCAGTTTGGGGGGGACCGACCAAGAGACCCAGTACTTC
CASSLGGTDQETQYF
>NA|TRBV27|TRBJ2-2|NA
TGTGCCAGCAGTTTATTATCGGACACCGGGGAGCTGTTTTTT
CASSLLSDTGELFF
>NA|TRBV7-9|TRBJ2-3|TRBD2
TGTGCCAGCCAGGGACTAGCATTAATCGATACGCAGTATTTT
CASQGLALIDTQYF
>NA|TRBV7-9|TRBJ2-3|TRBD2
TGTTCCAGCAGCTTAGCCCTTAGCGGGGGGCTTAGCACAGATACGCAGTATTTT
CSSSLALSGGLSTDTQYF
>NA|TRBV27|TRBJ2-6|NA
TGTGCCAGCAGTTTTCTGACAGGCAATCCTGGGGCCAACGTCCTGACTTTC
CASSFLTGNPGANVLTF
>NA|TRBV4-1|TRBJ2-7|NA
TGCGCCAGCAGCCAAGAAGACAGGGAGGTCAACGAGCAGTACTTC
CASSQEDREVNEQYF
>NA|TRBV2|TRBJ2-7|TRBD2
TGTGCCAGCACGACTAGCGGGGGGGCCTACGAGCAGTACTTC
CASTTSGGAYEQYF
>NA|TRBV20-1|TRBJ1-1|NA
TGCAGTGCCGGGGGGGACACTGAAGCTTTCTTT
CSAGGDTEAFF
>NA|TRBV11-2|TRBJ1-4|NA
TGTGCCAGCAGCTTGGGGCGGAACGAAAAACTGTTTTTT
CASSLGRNEKLFF
>NA|TRBV5-1|TRBJ2-3|TRBD2
TGCGCCAGCAGCTTCGGATCGACTAGCGGGACAGATACGCAGTATTTT
CASSFGSTSGTDTQYF
>NA|TRBV5-6|TRBJ1-5|TRBD1
TGTGCCAGCACCCGGGGGACAGGGGGTTATAGCAATCAGCCCCAGCATTTT
CASTRGTGGYSNQPQHF
>NA|TRBV2|TRBJ1-5|NA
TGTGCCAGCAGTGGTTCAGCGGGGGGCAATCAGCCCCAGCATTTT
CASSGSAGGNQPQHF
>NA|TRBV18|TRBJ1-1|TRBD1
TGTGCCAGCTCAACGGACAGGGCAAACACTGAAGCTTTCTTT
CASSTDRANTEAFF
>NA|TRBV27|TRBJ2-7|TRBD2
TGTGCCAGCAGTGTTAGCGGGGCGAGCTCCTACGAGCAGTACTTC
CASSVSGASSYEQYF
>NA|TRBV9|TRBJ1-6|TRBD1
TGTGCCAGCAGCGTCCAGGACAGGAGCAATTCACCCCTCCACTTT
CASSVQDRSNSPLHF
>NA|TRBV7-9|TRBJ2-1|TRBD1
TGTGCCAGCAGCGGGACAGGGGCCTACAATGAGCAGTTCTTC
CASSGTGAYNEQFF
>few|TRBV29-1|TRBJ2-5|TRBD2
TGCAGCGTACATAGCGGGGGGACCGGGGAGACCCAGTACTTC
CSVHSGGTGETQYF
>NA|TRBV11-2|TRBJ1-1|TRBD1
TGTGCCAGCAGACCGACAGGGGTGACTGAAGCTTTCTTT
CASRPTGVTEAFF
>NA|TRBV9|TRBJ2-1|NA
TGTGCCAGCAGCATAGGGCTAGCGAACAATGAGCAGTTCTTC
CASSIGLANNEQFF
>NA|TRBV28|TRBJ2-3|NA
TGTGCCAGCAGTTTGGCGGGGCTCGGGGCAGATACGCAGTATTTT
CASSLAGLGADTQYF
>NA|TRBV30|TRBJ1-4|TRBD1
TGTGCCTGGGGCAAAAAAGGGGGCAGCGAAAAACTGTTTTTT
CAWGKKGGSEKLFF
>NA|TRBV2|TRBJ2-7|NA
TGTGCCAGCAGCGCCGGACTACCGAGTCCCTACGAGCAGTACTTC
CASSAGLPSPYEQYF
>NA|TRBV2|TRBJ2-5|NA
TGTGCCAGCAGTGGATCCCGGGGACAAGAGACCCAGTACTTC
CASSGSRGQETQYF